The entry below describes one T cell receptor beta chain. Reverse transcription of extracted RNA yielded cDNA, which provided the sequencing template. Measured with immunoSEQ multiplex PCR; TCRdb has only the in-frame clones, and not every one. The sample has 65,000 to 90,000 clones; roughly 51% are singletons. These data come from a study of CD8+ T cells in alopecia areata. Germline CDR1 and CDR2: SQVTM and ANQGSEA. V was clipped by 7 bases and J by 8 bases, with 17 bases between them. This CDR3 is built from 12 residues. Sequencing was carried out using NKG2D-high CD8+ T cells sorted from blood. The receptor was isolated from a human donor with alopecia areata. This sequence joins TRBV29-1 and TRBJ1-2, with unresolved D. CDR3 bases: TGCAGCGGGCTGGACGGACTGGGAGGCTACACCTTC. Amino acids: CSGLDGLGGYTF.